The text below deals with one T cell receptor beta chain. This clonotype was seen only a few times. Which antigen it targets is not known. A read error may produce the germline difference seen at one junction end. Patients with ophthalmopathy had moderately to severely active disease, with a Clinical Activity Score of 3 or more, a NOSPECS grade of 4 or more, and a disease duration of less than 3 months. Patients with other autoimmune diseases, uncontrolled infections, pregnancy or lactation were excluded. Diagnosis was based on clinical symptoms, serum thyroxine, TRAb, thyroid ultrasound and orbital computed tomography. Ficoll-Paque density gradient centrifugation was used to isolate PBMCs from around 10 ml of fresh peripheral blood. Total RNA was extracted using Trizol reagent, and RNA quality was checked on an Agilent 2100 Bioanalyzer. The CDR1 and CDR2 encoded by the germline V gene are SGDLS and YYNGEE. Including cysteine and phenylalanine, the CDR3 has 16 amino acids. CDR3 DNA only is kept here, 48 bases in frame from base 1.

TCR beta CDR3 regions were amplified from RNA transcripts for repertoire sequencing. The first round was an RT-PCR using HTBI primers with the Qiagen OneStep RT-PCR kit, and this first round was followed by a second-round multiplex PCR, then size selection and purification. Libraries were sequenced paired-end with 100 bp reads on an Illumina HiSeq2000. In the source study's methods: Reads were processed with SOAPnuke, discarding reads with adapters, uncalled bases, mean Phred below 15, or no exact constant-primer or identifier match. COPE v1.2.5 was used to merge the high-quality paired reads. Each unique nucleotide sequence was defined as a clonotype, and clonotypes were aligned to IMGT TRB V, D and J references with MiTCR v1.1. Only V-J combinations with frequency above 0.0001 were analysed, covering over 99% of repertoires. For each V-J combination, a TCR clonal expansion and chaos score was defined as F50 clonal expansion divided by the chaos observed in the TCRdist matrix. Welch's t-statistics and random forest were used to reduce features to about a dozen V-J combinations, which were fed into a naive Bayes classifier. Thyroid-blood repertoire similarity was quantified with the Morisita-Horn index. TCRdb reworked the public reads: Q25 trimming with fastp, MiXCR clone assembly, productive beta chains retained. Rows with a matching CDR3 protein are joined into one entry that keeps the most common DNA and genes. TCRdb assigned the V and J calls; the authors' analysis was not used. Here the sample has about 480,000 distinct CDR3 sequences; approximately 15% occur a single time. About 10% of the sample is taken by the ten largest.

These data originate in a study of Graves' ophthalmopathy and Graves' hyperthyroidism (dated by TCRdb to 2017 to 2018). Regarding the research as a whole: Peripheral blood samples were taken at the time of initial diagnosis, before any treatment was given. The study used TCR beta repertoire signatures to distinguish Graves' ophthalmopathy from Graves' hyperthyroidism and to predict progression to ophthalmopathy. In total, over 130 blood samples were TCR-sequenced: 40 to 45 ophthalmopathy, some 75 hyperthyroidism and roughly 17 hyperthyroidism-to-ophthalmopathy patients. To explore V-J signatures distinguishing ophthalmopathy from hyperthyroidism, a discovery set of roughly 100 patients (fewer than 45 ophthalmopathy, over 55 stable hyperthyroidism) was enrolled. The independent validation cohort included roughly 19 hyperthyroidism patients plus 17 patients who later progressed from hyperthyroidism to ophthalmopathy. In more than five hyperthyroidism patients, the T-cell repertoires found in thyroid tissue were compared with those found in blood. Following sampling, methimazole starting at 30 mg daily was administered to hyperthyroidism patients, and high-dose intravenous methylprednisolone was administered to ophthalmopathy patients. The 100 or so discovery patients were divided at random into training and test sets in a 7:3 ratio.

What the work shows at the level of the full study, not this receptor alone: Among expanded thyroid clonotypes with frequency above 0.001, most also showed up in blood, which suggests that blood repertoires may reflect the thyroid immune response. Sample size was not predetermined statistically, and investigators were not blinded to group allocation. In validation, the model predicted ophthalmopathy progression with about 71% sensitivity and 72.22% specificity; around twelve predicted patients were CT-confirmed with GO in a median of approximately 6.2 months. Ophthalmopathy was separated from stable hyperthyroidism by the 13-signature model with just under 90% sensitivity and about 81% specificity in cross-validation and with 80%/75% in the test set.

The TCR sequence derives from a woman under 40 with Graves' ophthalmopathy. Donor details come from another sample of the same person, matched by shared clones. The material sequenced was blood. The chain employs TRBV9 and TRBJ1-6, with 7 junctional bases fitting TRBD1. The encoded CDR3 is CASSVAGDGTGAPPHF. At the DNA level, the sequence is TGTGCCAGCAGCGTAGCTGGGGACGGCACAGGGGCACCCCCCCACTTT.